The present T cell receptor beta chain was sequenced within a study of T cells after yellow fever vaccination. In this sample, this clonotype turned up many times. The CDR3 covers 14 residues. Trimming shortened V by 3 bases and J by 0 bases, and 9 bases separated the two germline ends. Germline assignment: CDR1 MNHEY and CDR2 SVGAGI. For TCR, cDNA came from 5'RACE template switching, which added a universal primer site and UMIs. Via MiXCR, TCRdb re-called the 5' RACE reads, giving one row per CDR3 protein. The table shows approximately 250,000 distinct CDR3 sequences, with 6.7% occurring only once. Sequencing was performed on CD4+ T cells sorted from PBMCs, taken on the day of the yellow fever booster vaccination. The chain is built from TRBV6-5 and TRBJ2-7; no clear D. The sequence derives from a man aged 30 to 45 who received the YFV17D yellow fever vaccine. DNA of the CDR3: TGTGCCAGCAGTTATGCCAGGCCCTCCTACGAGCAGTACTTC. Translation: CASSYARPSYEQYF.